The 8 T cell receptor beta chains presented below share a single source sample, sequenced in a study of control samples from healthy donors and cancer patients. Method: immunoSEQ multiplex PCR; TCRdb's copy keeps in-frame clones and lacks some. The sample lists around 90,000 clones; about 89% were seen once. The sequencing input was blood. The receptor source for this set is a man aged 25 to 40 in good health.

The chain uses TRBV3-1 (or the pseudogene TRBV3-2) and TRBJ1-3; 8 bases agree with TRBD1. The germline V gene has CDR1 LGHDT and CDR2 YNNKEL (reference sequence). CDR3 length: 14 residues. The V and J ends lost 4 bases and 4 bases, in that order; junction bases with no gene match: 3. CDR3 region: CASSPGGRGNTIYF. The CDR3 DNA reads TGTGCCAGCAGCCCAGGGGGCCGGGGAAACACCATATATTTT.

The chain has TRBV28 and TRBJ1-2; a possible D gene is TRBD1 (5 bases). Trimming took 6 bases from V and 5 from J, leaving 16 bases between them. The germline CDR1 and CDR2 sequences are MDHEN and SYDVKM. The CDR3 length is 14 residues. In DNA form, the CDR3 reads TGTGCCAGCAGCCCCATAGGCTGGGGGTATGGCTACACCTTC. It yields the protein CASSPIGWGYGYTF.

This clone has only one observation. CDR3 in amino acids: CASSYDLGTEAFF. The CDR3 DNA reads as TGTGCCAGCAGCTACGACTTGGGGACTGAAGCTTTCTTT. The chain employs TRBV3-1 (or the pseudogene TRBV3-2) and TRBJ1-1; D ambiguous. CDR1 is LGHDT and CDR2 is YNNKEL in the germline V gene (reference sequence). The CDR3 spans 13 residues. Trimming stripped 5 bases from V and 5 bases from J, with 12 bases between.

The rearrangement joins TRBV24-1 to TRBJ2-5, with D unresolved. CDR1 KGHDR and CDR2 SFDVKD come from the germline V gene. The CDR3 has 11 amino acids. V was shortened by 6 bases and J by 5 bases, with 6 bases between the two germline ends. The CDR3 DNA sequence: TGTGCCACCAGTAAATTGGAGACCCAGTACTTC. Residues: CATSKLETQYF.

J is TRBJ2-5 and V is TRBV2; D remains unclear. The V end was cut by 7 bases, the J end by 6 bases, with 12 bases between. The CDR3 contains 12 residues. CDR1 and CDR2 (germline): SNHLY, FYNNEI. CDR3 DNA sequence: TGTGCCAGCACCCGGCGAACGAAGACCCAGTACTTC. It specifies CASTRRTKTQYF.

This chain joins TRBV24-1 and TRBJ2-4; 7 bases match TRBD2. There are 15 residues in the CDR3. Germline CDR1 is KGHDR and CDR2 is SFDVKD. V was pared by 4 bases and J by 1 base, with 3 bases of the junction left unmatched. Written as DNA, the CDR3 is TGTGCCACCAGTGAATCCGGGGGGGCCAAAAACATTCAGTACTTC. The encoded protein is CATSESGGAKNIQYF.

This clone was picked up one time. V and J are TRBV18 and TRBJ2-2; 8 nucleotides line up with TRBD1. The length of the CDR3 is 14 residues. J lost 7 bases, V lost 4 bases, and 5 bases had no gene match. Germline V CDR1 and CDR2: KGHSH, LQKENI. CDR3 nucleotide sequence: TGTGCCAGCTCACAGACAGGGGAATACGGGGAGCTGTTTTTT. Encoded protein: CASSQTGEYGELFF.

This clone was found once. The J gene is TRBJ2-1, the V gene TRBV5-1, with D perhaps TRBD1 or TRBD2 (6 bases each). Germline V gene sequence: CDR1 SGHRS, CDR2 YFSETQ. The V gene lost 0 bases and the J gene lost 5 bases, with 12 bases spanning the gap. CDR3 length equals 15 residues. Here the CDR3 DNA reads TGCGCCAGCAGCTTGGTGGCGGGACATAACAATGAGCAGTTCTTC. This gives the protein CASSLVAGHNNEQFF. Full variable domain (remainder filled in from reference TRBV5-1 and TRBJ2-1): KAGVTQTPRYLIKTRGQQVTLSCSPISGHRSVSWYQQTPGQGLQFLFEYFSETQRNKGNFPGRFSGRQFSNSRSEMNVSTLELGDSALYLCASSLVAGHNNEQFFGPGTRLTVL.